Detailed here is one T cell receptor (beta chain). The antigen is undetermined. This specimen belongs to a study of identical twins' blood T cells. The study's findings and limits: Shared CDR3 clonotype counts between two donors mainly tracked the product of their cloneset sizes, twins included. Twins shared more top CDR3 clonotypes than unrelated donors did.

One entry per CDR3 protein results from TCRdb running MiXCR on the 5' RACE reads. The table has a few hundred thousand distinct CDR3 sequences, 28% seen once; the top ten hold about 6%. CDR3 size: 14 residues. V lost 4 bases, J lost 4 bases, and 14 bases lay in between. The V gene's germline CDR1 is SGDLS and CDR2 YYNGEE. What was sequenced was PBMCs. This chain connects TRBV9 to TRBJ1-2; no reliable D call. This receptor was identified in a woman aged 18 to 50 in good health. CDR3 coding DNA: TGTGCCAGCAGCAACGTAGCGGCCTCCTATGGCTACACCTTC. It translates to CASSNVAASYGYTF.